Below are 25 T cell receptor beta chains sequenced from a single sample in a study of T cell responses to AZD1222 COVID-19 vaccine (dated by TCRdb to the early 2020s). According to the study, the label for this sample's time point signals: about 28 days (+/-7) after the second vaccine dose. The method behind the library was the immunoSEQ multiplex PCR assay. This immuneACCESS table, as held by TCRdb, lists in-frame sequences with V and J called but not all clones. Of the missing ones, under half trace to an unresolved V gene in checked studies; the others have no known cause. The sample records fewer than 200,000 clones, around 88% of which are singletons. The top ten constitute around a tenth of the sample. Specimen: peripheral blood, collected 28 days after the second AZD1222 dose. The origin of the receptors is an adult who received the AZD1222 COVID-19 vaccine.

J is TRBJ2-1 and V is TRBV2, with D hard to call. This CDR3 contains 11 residues. V was shortened by 5 bases and J by 9 bases, with 8 bases between the two germline ends. Germline CDR1 is SNHLY and CDR2 is FYNNEI. For the CDR3, the DNA is TGTGCCAGCAGTCCAGGAATTGAGCAGTTCTTC. This gives the protein CASSPGIEQFF.

The chain uses TRBV7-2 and TRBJ2-4; D is undetermined. The CDR3 extends over 15 amino acids. Germline assignment: CDR1 SGHTA and CDR2 FQGNSA. Trimming stripped 0 bases from V and 0 bases from J, with 6 bases between. DNA of the CDR3: TGTGCCAGCAGCTTAGCAGGTCTAGCCAAAAACATTCAGTACTTC. Protein: CASSLAGLAKNIQYF.

The chain combines TRBV4-3 with TRBJ1-4; D remains ambiguous. Germline V gene sequence: CDR1 LGHNA, CDR2 YSLEER. There are 12 residues in the CDR3. The germline V and J ends were trimmed by 6 bases and 8 bases, with 10 bases remaining between them. The CDR3 sequence is CASRGSTEKLFF. In DNA, the CDR3 is TGCGCCAGCAGGGGCAGTACCGAAAAACTGTTTTTT.

The V and J genes are TRBV6-5 and TRBJ1-2; tentative D call: TRBD1 (5 bases). In germline, CDR1 is MNHEY, CDR2 SVGAGI. The V end was cut by 6 bases, the J end by 0 bases, with 8 bases between. The CDR3 has 13 residues. The CDR3 sequence is CASSRDANYGYTF. DNA of the CDR3: TGTGCCAGCAGCAGGGATGCTAACTATGGCTACACCTTC.

The chain is built from TRBV7-2 and TRBJ1-1; D is uncertain. The CDR3 totals 13 residues. The ends were cut back, 5 bases at V and 1 base at J, with 8 bases in the middle. The germline V gene encodes CDR1 SGHTA and CDR2 FQGNSA. Here the CDR3 DNA reads TGTGCCAGCAGCCAAACACCGAACACTGAAGCTTTCTTT. Residues: CASSQTPNTEAFF.

The DNA for the CDR3 is TGTGCCAGCAGCCAACGGGAGGGTAAGGGCACTGAAGCTTTCTTT. This codes for CASSQREGKGTEAFF. The chain is built from TRBV3-1 (or the pseudogene TRBV3-2) and TRBJ1-1, with D unclear. The germline V gene has CDR1 LGHDT and CDR2 YNNKEL (reference sequence). The CDR3 covers 15 residues. Trimming cost V 2 bases and J 4 bases, with 14 bases left between them.

The chain combines TRBV30 with TRBJ1-1; D may be TRBD1 (6 bases). V dropped 5 bases and J dropped 3 bases, with 16 bases sitting between them. CDR3 size: 14 residues. The V gene's germline CDR1 is GTSNPN and CDR2 SVGIG (reference sequence). CDR3 in DNA: TGTGCCTGGGATCCAGGGCAGGGGTACACTGAAGCTTTCTTT. As protein: CAWDPGQGYTEAFF.

CDR3 DNA sequence: TGTGCCAGCAGTTACTCTTTTAGCTCCTACGAGCAGTACTTC. Encoded protein: CASSYSFSSYEQYF. The genes are TRBV6-5 and TRBJ2-7; no clear D. The germline gives CDR1 MNHEY, CDR2 SVGAGI. The CDR3 covers 14 residues. V dropped 0 bases and J dropped 0 bases, with 6 bases sitting between them.

This clone has at least ten counts. The rearrangement links TRBV6-1 to TRBJ2-1; D not resolved. The CDR3 consists of 16 residues. V dropped 4 bases and J dropped 0 bases, with 13 bases sitting between them. In germline, CDR1 is MNHNS, CDR2 SASEGT. The chain's CDR3 is CASSGTGESSYNEQFF. Written as DNA, the CDR3 is TGTGCCAGCAGTGGCACCGGTGAAAGCTCCTACAATGAGCAGTTCTTC.

This clone was recorded only once. The chain employs TRBV10-3 and TRBJ2-3; TRBD1 is a possible D gene (5 bases). Germline loops: CDR1 ENHRY, CDR2 SYGVKD. The CDR3 has 14 residues. V was shortened by 3 bases and J by 1 base, with 8 bases between the two germline ends. The CDR3 DNA reads TGTGCCATCAGTGAAGGGGCGGGCACAGATACGCAGTATTTT. Protein: CAISEGAGTDTQYF.

The rearrangement joins TRBV30 to TRBJ2-5; 8 bases line up with TRBD2. CDR1 GTSNPN and CDR2 SVGIG come from the germline V gene (reference sequence). The CDR3 length is 13 residues. After removal of 8 bases from V and 1 base from J, the junction contained 6 bases not matched to a gene. Here the CDR3 reads CAISGAIQETQYF. CDR3 sequence (DNA): TGTGCCATTAGCGGGGCCATCCAAGAGACCCAGTACTTC.

The rearrangement links TRBV4-3 to TRBJ2-3; the match to TRBD1 covers 9 bases. CDR1 and CDR2 (germline): LGHNA, YSLEER. CDR3 size: 19 residues. V gave up 1 base and J gave up 3 bases; unmatched junction bases: 14. The CDR3 DNA reads as TGCGCCAGCAGCCAAGGTTGGGACTCGGGACAGGGACTAACAGATACGCAGTATTTT. Translated, it gives CASSQGWDSGQGLTDTQYF.

V usage is TRBV7-2 and J usage is TRBJ1-5, with a tentative D call TRBD1 (5 bases). With 8 bases removed from V and 3 bases from J, the gap between germline ends came to 14 bases. This CDR3 is built from 14 residues. CDR1 and CDR2 (germline): SGHTA, FQGNSA. The CDR3 nucleotides read TGTGCCAGCTCGAAAGGGGAGCCCAATCAGCCCCAGCATTTT. Protein product: CASSKGEPNQPQHF.

This clone was found a few times. The rearrangement uses TRBV5-1 and TRBJ1-3, with unresolved D. V lost 1 base to trimming and J lost 0 bases, with 8 bases between them. The V gene's germline CDR1 is SGHRS and CDR2 YFSETQ. This CDR3 spans 15 amino acids. CDR3 sequence: CASSLSLNSGNTIYF. Written as DNA, the CDR3 is TGCGCCAGCAGCTTGTCCCTGAACTCTGGAAACACCATATATTTT.

The chain joins TRBV6-6 to TRBJ2-3, with TRBD2 identical over 7 bases. Germline V CDR1 and CDR2: MNHNY, SVGAGI (reference sequence). CDR3 length equals 16 residues. V lost 1 base, J lost 0 bases, and 4 bases stayed unmatched. CDR3 protein: CASSYLGGGSTDTQYF. DNA of the CDR3: TGTGCCAGCAGTTACTTGGGGGGGGGAAGCACAGATACGCAGTATTTT.

The genes are TRBV7-3 and TRBJ1-1; D uncertain. Germline CDR1 and CDR2: SGHTA and FQGTGA. V was trimmed by 1 base and J by 1 base, leaving 10 bases between them. The CDR3 sequence is 15 residues long. This chain's CDR3 is CASSLNPRGNTEAFF. The CDR3 nucleotides read TGTGCCAGCAGCTTAAATCCCCGAGGGAACACTGAAGCTTTCTTT.

CDR3 coding DNA: TGTGCCAGTTCTAGCGGGGGAGACACAGATACGCAGTATTTT. Residues: CASSSGGDTDTQYF. This chain joins TRBV28 and TRBJ2-3, with 10 nucleotides matching TRBD2. The V gene's germline CDR1 is MDHEN and CDR2 SYDVKM. The CDR3 is 14 amino acids. J gave up 2 bases and V 9 bases, and 5 bases lay outside the gene matches.

The genes are TRBV25-1 and TRBJ1-6, with D perhaps TRBD1 (6 bases). V was trimmed by 2 bases and J by 15 bases, leaving 14 bases between them. The CDR3 length is 13 residues. Looked up from germline, CDR1 is MGHDK and CDR2 is SYGVNS. The CDR3 loop is CASSERTGKFLHF. The CDR3 coding sequence is TGTGCCAGCAGTGAACGAACAGGGAAATTCCTCCACTTT. The full variable domain, with the rest looked up from reference TRBV25-1 and TRBJ1-6, is EADIYQTPRYLVIGTGKKITLECSQTMGHDKMYWYQQDPGMELHLIHYSYGVNSTEKGDLSSESTVSRIRTEHFPLTLESARPSHTSQYLCASSERTGKFLHFGNGTRLTVT.

The J gene is TRBJ1-1, the V gene TRBV7-3, with TRBD1 as a possible D gene (5 bases). Germline-derived CDR1 and CDR2 are SGHTA and FQGTGA. This CDR3 comprises 13 residues. V shed 5 bases and J shed 0 bases, with 7 bases lying between them. The CDR3 sequence: CASSATVNTEAFF. CDR3 DNA: TGTGCCAGCAGCGCGACAGTGAACACTGAAGCTTTCTTT.

The rearrangement links TRBV30 to TRBJ2-3; D not resolved. CDR3 length: 13 residues. With 1 base removed from V and 8 bases from J, the gap between germline ends came to 13 bases. Germline CDR1 GTSNPN, CDR2 SVGIG (reference sequence). The CDR3, as DNA: TGTGCCTGGAGTGGCCCCCTGCGTGGTACGCAGTATTTT. It specifies CAWSGPLRGTQYF.

The chain recombines TRBV5-1 with TRBJ2-7, with D unresolved. This CDR3 comprises 15 residues. V dropped 0 bases and J dropped 2 bases, with 12 bases sitting between them. CDR1 and CDR2 (germline): SGHRS, YFSETQ. CDR3 protein: CASSLGSGRTYEQYF. In DNA form, the CDR3 reads TGCGCCAGCAGCTTGGGGTCTGGGCGGACCTACGAGCAGTACTTC.

This clone was found a few times. The chain is built from TRBV6-5 and TRBJ1-3, with 7 bases fitting TRBD1. This CDR3 has 15 residues. Trimming removed 4 bases from V and 0 bases from J; junction bases left unmatched: 3. Germline CDR1 is MNHEY and CDR2 is SVGAGI. The CDR3 coding sequence is TGTGCCAGCAGTTTTAACAGGGGCTCTGGAAACACCATATATTTT. Encoded protein: CASSFNRGSGNTIYF.

J is TRBJ2-5 and V is TRBV6-6, with D unclear. The V end lost 6 bases, the J end lost 2 bases, and 10 bases lay between the germline ends. Germline V CDR1 and CDR2: MNHNY, SVGAGI (reference sequence). This CDR3 is built from 13 residues. The CDR3 DNA follows: TGTGCCAGCAGCCCACATCCGCAAGAGACCCAGTACTTC. Residues: CASSPHPQETQYF.

V is TRBV6-5 and J is TRBJ2-3; the match to TRBD2 covers 11 bases. The V segment lost 6 bases and the J segment 5 bases; nucleotides outside the gene matches: 4. CDR3 length: 14 residues. Germline assignment: CDR1 MNHEY and CDR2 SVGAGI. The chain's CDR3 is CASSLGLAEDTQYF. The CDR3 DNA is TGTGCCAGCAGCCTGGGACTAGCGGAAGATACGCAGTATTTT.

V usage is TRBV24-1 and J usage is TRBJ2-5, with 12 bases matching TRBD2. After removal of 4 bases from V and 5 bases from J, the junction contained 4 bases not matched to a gene. This CDR3 spans 15 amino acids. CDR1 KGHDR and CDR2 SFDVKD come from the germline V gene. CDR3 nucleotide sequence: TGTGCCACCAGTGACCCTAGCGGGGGGGCGGAGACCCAGTACTTC. This codes for CATSDPSGGAETQYF.